This T cell receptor beta chain was recorded in a study of beta chain features in type 1 diabetes. Expressed TCRB transcripts got sequenced, as all isolated RNA was reverse transcribed. Sequencing was performed with immunoSEQ multiplex PCR; in TCRdb, only in-frame clones are kept and a portion is missing. The top ten clones hold approximately 0.038% of a sample with some 410,000 clones, about 14% of them seen once. Worth noting for this clone: The antigen remains undetermined.

Based on CD45RO/CCR7/CD25/CD127/CD95/CD27, CD4+ regulatory, stem cell-like memory, naive and central memory cells were sorted. Points from the study as a whole: cDNA sequencing could over-represent cells with high TCR expression. Insertion counts at VDJ junctions were lower in type 1 diabetes patients, who also showed more deletions there.

The receptor comes from a man under 40 in good health. Specimen: naive CD4+ T cells from blood.

The CDR3 coding sequence is TGTGCCAGCAGCGTAGGATCGGGTGCTTCCACTTCCGAAGCTTTCTTT. Amino acids: CASSVGSGASTSEAFF. The chain is built from TRBV9 and TRBJ1-1; no clear D gene. Germline lookup yields CDR1 SGDLS and CDR2 YYNGEE. CDR3 length equals 16 residues. The V end was cut by 0 bases, the J end by 8 bases, with 20 bases between.